This note documents a single T cell receptor beta chain sequence. This clone came up a few times. No cognate antigen has been identified for it. No much larger clonotype is one base removed from it; base qualities were not supplied. V is reduced by 7 bases and J by 0 bases, leaving a spacing of 4 bases between them. The germline V gene gives CDR1 as SGHAT and CDR2 as FQNNGV. Including the terminal cysteine and phenylalanine, the CDR3 comprises 12 residues. Only CDR3 DNA remains: 36 bases, in frame from the first base. Preparation of the library involved the immunoSEQ multiplex PCR assay. T cell repertoires were profiled by deep sequencing of rearranged TCR beta loci, alongside multiparametric flow cytometry. Sourced from immuneACCESS, this table was stored by TCRdb with only in-frame sequences that have V and J called. A share of the clones is absent; for the studies checked, an unresolved V gene accounts for under half, and the remainder has no known explanation. In all, the sample holds roughly 16,000 clones, and 80% to 90% of those were seen once. The top ten constitute approximately 10% of the sample.

These data are taken from a study of lymphopenia after photon versus proton radiotherapy (dated by TCRdb to the late 2010s). Context from the whole study: Photon and proton radiation therapy were compared by the study for their immunological effects in patients with gastrointestinal tumors who developed high-grade lymphopenia. A cohort of 20 patients with gastrointestinal tumors who received either photon or proton therapy and subsequently developed lymphopenia was included. The goal of the study was to characterize the differences between the two radiation modalities in how they affect the immune system.

Points the paper makes about the study in general: After the lymphocyte count nadir, oligoclonal expansion, especially of CD8+ Temra cells, was observed in photon-treated repertoires, and the drop in diversity was driven by this expansion. The authors looked at the survival association only in patients who died, and they framed better survival with proton therapy as a possibility rather than a demonstrated result. Proton-treated patients stayed relatively stable during treatment, while photon-treated patients lost naive T cells and TCR diversity and gained effector/memory populations. Across the cohort, among patients who died, a greater drop in TCR diversity after the nadir was inversely correlated with overall survival time.

The sample in question was peripheral blood, obtained from a patient treated with proton-based radiotherapy. The sequence links TRBV11-2 to TRBJ1-3; the D gene is unclear. This clonotype was sampled from a man between 65 and 85 years old with pancreatic cancer. The bases read TGTGCCAGCACCCACTCTGGAAACACCATATATTTT. It is translated as CASTHSGNTIYF.